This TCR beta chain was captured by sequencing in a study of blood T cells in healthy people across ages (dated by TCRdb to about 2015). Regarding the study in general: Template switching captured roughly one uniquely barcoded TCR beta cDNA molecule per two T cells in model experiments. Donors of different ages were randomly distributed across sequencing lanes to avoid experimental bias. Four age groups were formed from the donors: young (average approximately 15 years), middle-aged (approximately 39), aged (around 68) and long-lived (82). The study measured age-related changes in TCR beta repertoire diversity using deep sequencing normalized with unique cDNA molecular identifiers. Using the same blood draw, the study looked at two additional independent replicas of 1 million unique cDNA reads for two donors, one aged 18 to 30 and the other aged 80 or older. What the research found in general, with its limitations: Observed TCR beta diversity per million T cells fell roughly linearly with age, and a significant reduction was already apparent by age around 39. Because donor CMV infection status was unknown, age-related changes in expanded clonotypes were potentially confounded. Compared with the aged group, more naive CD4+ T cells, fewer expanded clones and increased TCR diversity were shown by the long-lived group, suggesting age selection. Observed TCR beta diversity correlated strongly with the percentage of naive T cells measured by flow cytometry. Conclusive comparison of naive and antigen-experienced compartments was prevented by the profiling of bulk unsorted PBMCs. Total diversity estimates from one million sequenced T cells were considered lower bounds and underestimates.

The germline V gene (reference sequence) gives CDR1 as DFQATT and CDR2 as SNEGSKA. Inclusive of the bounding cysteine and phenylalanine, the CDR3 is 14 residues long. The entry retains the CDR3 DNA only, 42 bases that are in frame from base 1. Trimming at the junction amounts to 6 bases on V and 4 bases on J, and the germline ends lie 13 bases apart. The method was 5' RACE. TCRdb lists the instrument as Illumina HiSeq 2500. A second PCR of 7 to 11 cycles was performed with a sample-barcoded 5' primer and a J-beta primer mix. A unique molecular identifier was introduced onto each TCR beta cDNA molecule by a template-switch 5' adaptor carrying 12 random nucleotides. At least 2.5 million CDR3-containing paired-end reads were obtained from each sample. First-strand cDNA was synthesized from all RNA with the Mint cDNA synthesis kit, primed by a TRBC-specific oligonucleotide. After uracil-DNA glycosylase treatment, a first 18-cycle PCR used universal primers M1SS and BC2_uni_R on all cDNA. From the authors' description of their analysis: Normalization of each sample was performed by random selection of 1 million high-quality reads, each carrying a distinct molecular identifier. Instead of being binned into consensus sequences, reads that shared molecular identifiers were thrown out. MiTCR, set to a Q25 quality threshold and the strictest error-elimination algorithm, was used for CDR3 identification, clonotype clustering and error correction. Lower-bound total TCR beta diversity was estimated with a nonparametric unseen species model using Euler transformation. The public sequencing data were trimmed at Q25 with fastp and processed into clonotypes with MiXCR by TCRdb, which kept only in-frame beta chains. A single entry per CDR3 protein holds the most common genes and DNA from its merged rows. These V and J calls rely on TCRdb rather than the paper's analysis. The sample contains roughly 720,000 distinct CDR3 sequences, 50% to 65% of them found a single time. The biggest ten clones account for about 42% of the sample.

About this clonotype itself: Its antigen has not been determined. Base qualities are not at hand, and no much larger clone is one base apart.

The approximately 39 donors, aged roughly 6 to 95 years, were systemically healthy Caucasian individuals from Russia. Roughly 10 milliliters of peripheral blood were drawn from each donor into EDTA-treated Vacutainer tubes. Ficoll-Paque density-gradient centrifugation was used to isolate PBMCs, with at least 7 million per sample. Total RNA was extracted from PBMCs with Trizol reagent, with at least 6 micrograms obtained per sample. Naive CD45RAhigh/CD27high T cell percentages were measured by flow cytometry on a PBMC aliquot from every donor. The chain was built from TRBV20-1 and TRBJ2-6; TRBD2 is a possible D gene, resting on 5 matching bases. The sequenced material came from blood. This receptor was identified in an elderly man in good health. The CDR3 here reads CSALPRGGANVLTF. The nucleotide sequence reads TGCAGTGCCCTCCCTCGGGGAGGGGCCAACGTCCTGACTTTC.